The TCR beta chain described here comes from a study of CXCR3-negative and CXCR3-positive naive CD8 T cells. Study conclusions and caveats: Memory cells differed in TRBV-TRBJ usage, but naive CXCR3-negative and CXCR3-positive cells had similar usage.

The method, 5' RACE with UMI labels, was used to prepare the TRB cDNA libraries. TCRdb reprocessed the 5' RACE reads and reports one entry per CDR3 protein, with no DNA. The sample is made up of about 56,000 distinct CDR3 sequences, and the top ten hold 20% to 25% of it. The germline V gene encodes CDR1 MDHEN and CDR2 SYDVKM. The CDR3 is made up of 11 amino acids. A note on this clonotype: Its antigen remains unknown.

Sequencing was carried out using memory CD8+ T cells from blood. This sequence joins TRBV28 and TRBJ2-7. The clonotype originates from a human donor in good health. Some clones in this sample may be carry-over from other donors' samples. CDR3: CASSLPYEQYF.